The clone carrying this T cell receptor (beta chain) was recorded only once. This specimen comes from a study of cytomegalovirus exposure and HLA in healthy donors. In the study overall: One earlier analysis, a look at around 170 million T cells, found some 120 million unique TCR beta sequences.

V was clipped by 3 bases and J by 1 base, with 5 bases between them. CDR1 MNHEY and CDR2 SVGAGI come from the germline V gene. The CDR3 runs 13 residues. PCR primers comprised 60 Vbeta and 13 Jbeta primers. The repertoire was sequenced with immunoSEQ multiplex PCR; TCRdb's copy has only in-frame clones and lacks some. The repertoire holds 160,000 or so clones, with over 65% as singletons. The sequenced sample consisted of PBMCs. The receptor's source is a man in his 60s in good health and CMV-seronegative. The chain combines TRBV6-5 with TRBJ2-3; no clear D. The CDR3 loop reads CASSYGGTDTQYF. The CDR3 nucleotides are TGTGCCAGCAGTTATGGAGGCACAGATACGCAGTATTTT.